These T cell receptor beta chains were read from a single sample in a study of shared clonotypes between healthy human individuals. Clones were read by immunoSEQ multiplex PCR, and TCRdb kept only the in-frame ones, dropping some. The profile shows roughly 1,800,000 clones, less than 95% of them singletons. Sequences were obtained from naive CD8+ T cells sorted from blood. These receptors originate from a man between 18 and 29 years old in good health. Each CDR3 is given with its conserved first and last residue. A D gene is named only where the DNA matches it firmly. Clone size is given for some rows only: seen once, a few or many times, or a class if the clone is expanded.

CDR3 length	D gene	clone size	V gene	J gene	CDR3 DNA	CDR3 protein
17	TRBD2	-	TRBV7-9	TRBJ2-2	TGTGCCAGCAGCTTAGAAGTTTGGGTAGCGGGAGCCGGGGAGCTGTTTTTT	CASSLEVWVAGAGELFF
12	-	-	TRBV5-4	TRBJ2-2	TGTGCCAGCAGCCCGGGGATCGGGGAGCTGTTTTTT	CASSPGIGELFF
15	TRBD1	-	TRBV27	TRBJ2-7	TGTGCCAGCAGTTTAGGGACAGGCGTCTCCTACGAGCAGTACTTC	CASSLGTGVSYEQYF
13	TRBD1	once	TRBV4-1	TRBJ2-7	TGCGCCAGCAGCCCGCAGGGGGTCTACGAGCAGTACTTC	CASSPQGVYEQYF
17	-	-	TRBV12-2	TRBJ2-3	TGTGCAAGTCGCTTAGCGGTTGTTCTGCTTAGCACAGATACGCAGTATTTT	CASRLAVVLLSTDTQYF
13	-	-	TRBV5-6	TRBJ2-7	TGTGCCAGCAGCTTGGGTTCGCTACCCGAGCAGTACTTC	CASSLGSLPEQYF
16	TRBD2	-	TRBV6-1	TRBJ2-7	TGTGCCAGCAGTGATCAGGCTAGCGGGAGTGTTTACGAGCAGTACTTC	CASSDQASGSVYEQYF
15	TRBD1	-	TRBV27	TRBJ2-5	TGTGCCAGCAGTTTTGGGGCAGGGGGCGTGGAGACCCAGTACTTC	CASSFGAGGVETQYF
17	-	-	TRBV6-1	TRBJ2-5	TGTGCCAGCAGTGAGGAGGGTATAGGAGGGTTCCAAGAGACCCAGTACTTC	CASSEEGIGGFQETQYF
18	-	-	TRBV7-8	TRBJ2-1	TGTGCCAGCAGCTTACCGTTAAGCCTTGTGTCCGATGACAATGAGCAGTTCTTC	CASSLPLSLVSDDNEQFF
12	-	once	TRBV6-1	TRBJ1-5	TGTGCCAGCAGTGATCCAAATCAGCCCCAGCATTTT	CASSDPNQPQHF
17	-	once	TRBV7-9	TRBJ2-3	TGTGCCAGCAGCCCCGGACAGGGAGGGGGGTCCACAGATACGCAGTATTTT	CASSPGQGGGSTDTQYF
16	TRBD2	-	TRBV5-6	TRBJ2-1	TGTGCCAGCAGCTTGGGGCTAGCGGGGTTAAAGGGGGAGCAGTTCTTC	CASSLGLAGLKGEQFF
12	-	-	TRBV29-1	TRBJ1-1	TGCAGCGTTGATTGGGGATCCACTGAAGCTTTCTTT	CSVDWGSTEAFF
16	TRBD1	-	TRBV28	TRBJ2-5	TGTGCCAGCAGTTTCCTCACAGGGGTATCCTGGGAGACCCAGTACTTC	CASSFLTGVSWETQYF
17	TRBD1	-	TRBV10-3	TRBJ2-2	TGTGCCATTGGAGCCTACCGGGACAGGGACGATTCGGGGGAGCTGTTTTTT	CAIGAYRDRDDSGELFF
15	-	-	TRBV7-2	TRBJ2-5	TGTGCCAGCAGCTTAACAACGGGTGCCCAAGAGACCCAGTACTTC	CASSLTTGAQETQYF
12	-	-	TRBV4-1	TRBJ2-7	TGCGCCAGCAGCCACACAGGGTACGAGCAGTACTTC	CASSHTGYEQYF
11	-	-	TRBV19	TRBJ1-1	TGTGCCAGTATTATCGGCACTGAAGCTTTCTTT	CASIIGTEAFF
14	-	-	TRBV7-9	TRBJ2-1	TGTGCCAGCAGCTTGGGACCAGGGATAGATGAGCAGTTCTTC	CASSLGPGIDEQFF
13	TRBD1	-	TRBV5-1	TRBJ2-7	TGCGCCAGCAGCCATGGGACAGCCTACGAGCAGTACTTC	CASSHGTAYEQYF
16	-	-	TRBV2	TRBJ2-3	TGTGCCAGCGGCGACTTGCAACCACCTAGCACAGATACGCAGTATTTT	CASGDLQPPSTDTQYF
11	-	-	TRBV30	TRBJ1-2	TGTGCCTGGAGTGTCGGGGGTGGCTACACCTTC	CAWSVGGGYTF
16	TRBD2	-	TRBV2	TRBJ2-1	TGTGCCAGCACCCCTCCTAGCGGGGGGCCAAACAATGAGCAGTTCTTC	CASTPPSGGPNNEQFF
15	-	-	TRBV5-6	TRBJ2-7	TGTGCCAGCAGCTTACACGGGACACTCTGGACCGAGCAGTACTTC	CASSLHGTLWTEQYF
14	TRBD2	-	TRBV27	TRBJ2-2	TGTGCCACCACACAGCGGGAGAACACCGGGGAGCTGTTTTTT	CATTQRENTGELFF
14	-	-	TRBV7-2	TRBJ2-2	TGTGCCAGCAGTTCCGATGACAGAACCGGGGAGCTGTTTTTT	CASSSDDRTGELFF
14	-	-	TRBV9	TRBJ2-7	TGTGCCAGCAGCGTAGGGAGCAGCCCCTACGAGCAGTACTTC	CASSVGSSPYEQYF
13	-	once	TRBV29-1	TRBJ2-2	TGCAGCGTCGCCGGGACTAACACCGGGGAGCTGTTTTTT	CSVAGTNTGELFF
13	TRBD1	once	TRBV29-1	TRBJ2-7	TGCAGCGTCCTTGACAGGGACTCCTACGAGCAGTACTTC	CSVLDRDSYEQYF
13	-	-	TRBV27	TRBJ2-3	TGTGCCAGCAGTCCTACAGGTGTTGATACGCAGTATTTT	CASSPTGVDTQYF
16	-	-	TRBV13	TRBJ1-6	TGTGCCAGCAGCCTAACAGGGAGCTCCTATAATTCACCCCTCCACTTT	CASSLTGSSYNSPLHF
16	TRBD2	-	TRBV6-5	TRBJ2-1	TGTGCCAGCAGTTACCTAGCGGGGGGGGAGGACAATGAGCAGTTCTTC	CASSYLAGGEDNEQFF
13	-	-	TRBV29-1	TRBJ2-4	TGCAGCGTTTGGGACTCACCCGGAAACATTCAGTACTTC	CSVWDSPGNIQYF
16	-	-	TRBV15	TRBJ2-7	TGTGCCACCAGCAGAGATAAGGGACTGGCAACCTACGAGCAGTACTTC	CATSRDKGLATYEQYF
14	TRBD1	-	TRBV29-1	TRBJ2-7	TGCAGCGTTGCGGGACAGGGGGCTTCCTACGAGCAGTACTTC	CSVAGQGASYEQYF
14	-	-	TRBV10-1	TRBJ2-3	TGCGCCAGCAGTGAGAGCCAGCTCGCAGATACGCAGTATTTT	CASSESQLADTQYF